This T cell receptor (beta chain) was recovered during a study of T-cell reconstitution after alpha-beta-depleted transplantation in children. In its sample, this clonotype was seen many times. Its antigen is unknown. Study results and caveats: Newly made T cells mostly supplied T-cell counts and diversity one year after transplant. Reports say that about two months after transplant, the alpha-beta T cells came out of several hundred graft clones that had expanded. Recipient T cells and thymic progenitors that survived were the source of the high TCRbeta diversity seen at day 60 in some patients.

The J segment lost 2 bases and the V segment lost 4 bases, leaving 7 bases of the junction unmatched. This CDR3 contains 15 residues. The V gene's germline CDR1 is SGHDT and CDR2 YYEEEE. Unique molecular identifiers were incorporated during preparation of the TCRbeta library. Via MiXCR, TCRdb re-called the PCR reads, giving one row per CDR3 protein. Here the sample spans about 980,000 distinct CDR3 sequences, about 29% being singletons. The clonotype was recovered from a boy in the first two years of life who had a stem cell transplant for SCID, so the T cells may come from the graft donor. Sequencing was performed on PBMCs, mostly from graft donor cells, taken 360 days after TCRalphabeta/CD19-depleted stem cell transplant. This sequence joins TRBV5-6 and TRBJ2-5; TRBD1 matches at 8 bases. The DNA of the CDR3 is TGTGCCAGCAGCAAATGGGACAGGCTACAAGAGACCCAGTACTTC. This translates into CASSKWDRLQETQYF.